The rows below give T cell receptor beta chains drawn from one sample of a study of identical twins. TCRdb processed the 5' RACE reads anew with MiXCR; each CDR3 protein has one entry. Among 300,000 to 350,000 distinct CDR3 sequences listed, over 9% were seen once. The data were also submitted as part of a second study, on yellow fever vaccine responses in identical twins.

The specimen was CD8+ T cells sorted from blood. The receptors shown here come from a young woman in good health. CDR3s include the opening cysteine and the closing phenylalanine or tryptophan. The order of the fields is V gene, clone size, J gene, D gene, CDR3 DNA, CDR3 protein. D genes are given only for firm matches. Expanded clones get a size class; other rows say once, few or many, or leave the size out.

>TRBV6-5|-|TRBJ1-1|-
TGTGCCAGCAGTTACTTCTGGGGGGTGAACACTGAAGCTTTCTTT
CASSYFWGVNTEAFF
>TRBV2|-|TRBJ1-2|-
TGTGCCAGCAAGGACCGACAGGCAGTAGATTCCAACTATGGCTACACCTTC
CASKDRQAVDSNYGYTF
>TRBV5-1|few|TRBJ2-1|-
TGCGCCAGCAGCTTGGAGGTCTCGGGGAGGAAGGACAATGAGCAGTTCTTC
CASSLEVSGRKDNEQFF
>TRBV5-6|few|TRBJ1-1|-
TGTGCCAGCAGTCGGGGGGCAGACAACACTGAAGCTTTCTTT
CASSRGADNTEAFF
>TRBV15|few|TRBJ2-7|-
TGTGCCACCAGCAGAGATAATGGGCTAGACAGCGAAAACTACGAGCAGTACTTC
CATSRDNGLDSENYEQYF
>TRBV11-2|few|TRBJ2-5|-
TGTGCCAGCAGCTTAGATGTTGGCGGCCAAGAGACCCAGTACTTC
CASSLDVGGQETQYF
>TRBV12-3/TRBV12-4|few|TRBJ1-5|-
TGTGCCAGCACAGGGAACCTTGGCAATCAGCCCCAGCATTTT
CASTGNLGNQPQHF
>TRBV9|-|TRBJ2-3|TRBD1
TGTGCCAGCAGCGCGCCCCCGGGACAGGGGGCGTCGGATACGCAGTATTTT
CASSAPPGQGASDTQYF
>TRBV5-1|-|TRBJ1-5|TRBD1
TGCGCCAGTTCAGAAACAGGGGGCACCAATCAGCCCCAGCATTTT
CASSETGGTNQPQHF
>TRBV7-9|-|TRBJ2-2|TRBD2
TGTGCCAGCAGCACCCCGGGACTAGCTGCCGGGGAGCTGTTTTTT
CASSTPGLAAGELFF
>TRBV29-1|few|TRBJ2-2|-
TGCAGCGTACCTTTCGGCGGGGAGCTGTTTTTT
CSVPFGGELFF
>TRBV29-1|many|TRBJ2-1|TRBD1
TGCAGCGTTGATTGGACAGGGGGGAATGAGCAGTTCTTC
CSVDWTGGNEQFF
>TRBV15|-|TRBJ1-2|-
TGTGCCACCAGCAGAGTAGCAGGGGCCACCTATGGCTACACCTTC
CATSRVAGATYGYTF
>TRBV6-4|-|TRBJ1-5|-
TGTGCCAGCAGTGAGGGGGGAGATATCAATCAGCCCCAGCATTTT
CASSEGGDINQPQHF
>TRBV6-5|few|TRBJ1-2|-
TGTGCCAGCAGTCTAGCTTCGAGGGAAGGCTATGGCTACACCTTC
CASSLASREGYGYTF
>TRBV7-2|-|TRBJ1-5|-
TGTGCCACCTCTGGGGAGGGCCATCAGCCCCAGCATTTT
CATSGEGHQPQHF
>TRBV11-1|-|TRBJ2-1|TRBD2
TGTGCCAGCAGGCCCGGGGGGGGCCCGCGGGGGTCCTACAATGAGCAGTTCTTC
CASRPGGGPRGSYNEQFF